One TCR beta chain is described in this entry. Antigen specificity is unknown. Donors came from a validation cohort of over 100 subjects, distinct from the first 666-subject cohort. The data belong to a study of cytomegalovirus exposure and HLA in healthy donors. Points from the study as a whole: Cytomegalovirus association was listed for approximately 150 TCR beta chains. One later analysis, an examination of the 120 validation repertoires, found that first-cohort TCR clusters tended to co-occur in them.

Sequenced by immunoSEQ multiplex PCR; TCRdb stores in-frame clones only, minus some. Of hundreds of thousands of clones listed, roughly 89% are singletons. Trimming stripped 2 bases from V and 2 bases from J, with 22 bases between. The CDR3 covers 19 residues. The germline CDR1 and CDR2 sequences are SGHTA and FQGTGA. This TCR came from a woman between 18 and 29 years old in good health and CMV-seronegative. The chain recombines TRBV7-3 with TRBJ2-1; D may be TRBD2 (5 bases). Sequenced sample: PBMCs. Here the CDR3 DNA reads TGTGCCAGCAGCTTATACCCTCCGACCACCGGGGTGACCTACAATGAGCAGTTCTTC. Translated: CASSLYPPTTGVTYNEQFF. Full variable domain (rest looked up from reference TRBV7-3 and TRBJ2-1): GAGVSQTPSNKVTEKGKYVELRCDPISGHTALYWYRQSLGQGPEFLIYFQGTGAADDSGLPNDRFFAVRPEGSVSTLKIQRTERGDSAVYLCASSLYPPTTGVTYNEQFFGPGTRLTVL.